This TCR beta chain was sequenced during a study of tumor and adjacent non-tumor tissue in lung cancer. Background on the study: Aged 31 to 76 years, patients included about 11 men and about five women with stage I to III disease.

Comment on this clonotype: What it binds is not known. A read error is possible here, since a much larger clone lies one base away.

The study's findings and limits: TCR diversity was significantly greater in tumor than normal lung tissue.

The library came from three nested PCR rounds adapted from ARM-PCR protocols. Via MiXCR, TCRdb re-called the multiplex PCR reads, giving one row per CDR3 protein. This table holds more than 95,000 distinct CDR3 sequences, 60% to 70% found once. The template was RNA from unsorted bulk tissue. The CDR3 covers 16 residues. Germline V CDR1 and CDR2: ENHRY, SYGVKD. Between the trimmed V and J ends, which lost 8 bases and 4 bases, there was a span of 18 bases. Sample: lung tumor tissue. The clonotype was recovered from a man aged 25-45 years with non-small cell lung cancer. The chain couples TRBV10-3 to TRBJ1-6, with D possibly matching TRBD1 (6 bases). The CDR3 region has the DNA TGTGCCATCGGTGTCCACAGGGAGGCTTATAATTCACCCCTCCACTTT. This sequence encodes CAIGVHREAYNSPLHF.